This TCR beta chain was retrieved from a study of T cell responses to AZD1222 COVID-19 vaccine. The germline V gene has CDR1 LGHNT and CDR2 FRNRAP. V dropped 8 bases and J dropped 4 bases, with 12 bases sitting between them. The CDR3 has 13 residues. Some clones are missing from TCRdb's copy, which holds only in-frame ones; the method was immunoSEQ multiplex PCR. The sample yields 100,000 to 150,000 clones, about 91% seen once. This sequence originates from an adult in good health. Sample: peripheral blood, taken on day 0 of AZD1222 vaccination. The V call is TRBV12-5, the J call TRBJ1-3; no reliable D call. The CDR3 loop is CASKLWSGNTIYF. CDR3 in DNA: TGTGCTAGTAAACTTTGGTCCGGAAACACCATATATTTT.